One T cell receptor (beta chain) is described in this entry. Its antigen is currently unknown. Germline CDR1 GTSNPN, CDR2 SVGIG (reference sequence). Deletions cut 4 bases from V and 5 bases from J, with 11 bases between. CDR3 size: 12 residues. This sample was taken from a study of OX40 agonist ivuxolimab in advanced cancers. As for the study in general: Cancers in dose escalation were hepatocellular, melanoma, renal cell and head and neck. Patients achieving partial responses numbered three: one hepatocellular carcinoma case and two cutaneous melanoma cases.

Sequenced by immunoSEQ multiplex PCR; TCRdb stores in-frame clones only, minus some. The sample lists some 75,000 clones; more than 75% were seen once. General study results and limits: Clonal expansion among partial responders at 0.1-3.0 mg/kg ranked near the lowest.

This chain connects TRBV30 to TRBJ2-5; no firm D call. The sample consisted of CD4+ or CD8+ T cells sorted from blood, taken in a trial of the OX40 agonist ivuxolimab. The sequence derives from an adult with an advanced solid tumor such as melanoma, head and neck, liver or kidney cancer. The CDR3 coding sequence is TGTGCCTGGACCCCTAGTTTCGAGACCCAGTACTTC. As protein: CAWTPSFETQYF.